The 25 T cell receptor beta chains reported below all come from one sample, sequenced in a study of CD8 T cells in Susac syndrome (dated by TCRdb to the late 2010s). Receptor libraries were prepared by the immunoSEQ multiplex PCR assay. RNA was extracted using the RNeasy kit, and roughly 0.5 to 1 ug of the RNA was reverse transcribed with random hexamers. Through fastp at Q25 and MiXCR, TCRdb rebuilt clones from the public reads, retaining in-frame beta chains. A single entry per CDR3 protein holds the most common genes and DNA from its merged rows. The sample yields approximately 150,000 distinct CDR3 sequences; about 93% were counted once. Roughly 0.1% of the sample comes from the top ten. Sequenced sample: CD4+ T cells from PBMCs. The receptors stem from a human donor with multiple sclerosis.

This chain joins TRBV6-1 and TRBJ1-1; D uncertain. Trimming took 5 bases from V and 4 from J, leaving 8 bases between them. Germline lookup yields CDR1 MNHNS and CDR2 SASEGT. The CDR3 runs to 12 residues. CDR3 sequence: CASSWISTEAFF. For the CDR3, the DNA is TGTGCCAGCAGTTGGATCAGCACTGAAGCTTTCTTT.

This clonotype was picked up one time. The chain uses TRBV28 and TRBJ2-4, with 11 bases identical to TRBD1. Trimming took 6 bases from V and 8 from J; bases not matched to a gene: 12. From germline, CDR1 is MDHEN and CDR2 SYDVKM. The CDR3 length is 16 residues. DNA of the CDR3: TGTGCCAGCAGCTCCCCGGGGACAGGGGGTTTTGACATTCAGTACTTC. Residues: CASSSPGTGGFDIQYF.

The chain couples TRBV7-9 to TRBJ1-1; D gene unclear. This CDR3 is 15 amino acids long. With 1 base removed from V and 0 bases from J, the gap between germline ends came to 9 bases. Germline V CDR1 and CDR2: SEHNR, FQNEAQ (reference sequence). Here the CDR3 reads CASSLGSVVNTEAFF. CDR3 nucleotides: TGTGCCAGCAGCTTAGGATCGGTAGTGAACACTGAAGCTTTCTTT.

The chain combines TRBV12-3 or TRBV12-4 with TRBJ2-1; 7 bases match TRBD2. There are 15 residues in the CDR3. The ends lost 6 bases at V and 7 bases at J; junction bases unmatched: 12. The CDR3 is CASREGGSSGNEQFF. CDR3 DNA sequence: TGTGCCAGCAGGGAGGGCGGGAGTTCGGGGAATGAGCAGTTCTTC.

The chain uses TRBV20-1 and TRBJ1-2, with 9 bases matching TRBD1. Germline lookup yields CDR1 DFQATT and CDR2 SNEGSKA (reference sequence). This CDR3 is built from 14 residues. After removal of 6 bases from V and 4 bases from J, the junction contained 9 bases not matched to a gene. This CDR3 reads CSAAGTGRFYGYTF. The CDR3 DNA follows: TGCAGTGCCGCCGGGACAGGGAGATTCTATGGCTACACCTTC.

This chain links TRBV7-2 with TRBJ2-3; unclear D gene. Germline CDR1 is SGHTA and CDR2 is FQGNSA. The CDR3 covers 14 residues. V was shortened by 5 bases and J by 6 bases, with 15 bases between the two germline ends. The CDR3: CASSPQAVLDTQYF. For the CDR3, the DNA is TGTGCCAGCAGCCCCCAGGCAGTACTCGATACGCAGTATTTT.

The V and J genes are TRBV20-1 and TRBJ2-3, with 14 bases aligning to TRBD2. This CDR3 spans 16 amino acids. The trim removed 2 bases at V and 6 bases at J, leaving 7 bases unmatched. Germline CDR1 reads DFQATT; CDR2 reads SNEGSKA (reference sequence). CDR3 DNA: TGCAGTGCTAGACCTCGACTAGCGGGAGGGGTGGATACGCAGTATTTT. Translated, it gives CSARPRLAGGVDTQYF.

The chain is built from TRBV7-9 and TRBJ1-1; D remains ambiguous. Trimming pared 4 bases from V and 10 bases from J, leaving 10 bases between. The CDR3 has 11 residues. The germline V gene encodes CDR1 SEHNR and CDR2 FQNEAQ (reference sequence). CDR3 amino acids: CASSSGNLAFF. CDR3 coding DNA: TGTGCCAGCAGCTCGGGAAATCTAGCTTTCTTT.

The genes are TRBV5-1 and TRBJ2-1; D tentatively reads TRBD1 or TRBD2 (5 bases each). V was cut by 5 bases and J by 0 bases, with 12 bases left in between. CDR3 length equals 15 residues. Germline V CDR1 and CDR2: SGHRS, YFSETQ. CDR3 protein: CASSYGGSSYNEQFF. The CDR3 DNA follows: TGCGCCAGCAGTTATGGGGGAAGCTCCTACAATGAGCAGTTCTTC.

The V gene is TRBV2, the J gene TRBJ2-5; no clear D. CDR1 is SNHLY and CDR2 is FYNNEI in the germline V gene. Trimming shortened V by 3 bases and J by 2 bases, and 7 bases separated the two germline ends. This CDR3 spans 13 amino acids. CDR3 amino acids: CASSDSGQETQYF. CDR3 nucleotides: TGTGCCAGCAGTGACTCCGGACAAGAGACCCAGTACTTC.

The CDR3 is CASGLAGTPETQYF. The CDR3 region has the DNA TGTGCTAGTGGTTTGGCCGGGACCCCAGAGACCCAGTACTTC. V and J are TRBV12-5 and TRBJ2-5, with D perhaps given as TRBD1 or TRBD2 (5 bases each). CDR3 length equals 14 residues. Between the trimmed V and J ends, which lost 1 base and 4 bases, there was a span of 10 bases. CDR1 is LGHNT, CDR2 FRNRAP, per germline. Supplemented by reference TRBV12-5 and TRBJ2-5, the full variable domain reads DARVTQTPRHKVTEMGQEVTMRCQPILGHNTVFWYRQTMMQGLELLAYFRNRAPLDDSGMPKDRFSAEMPDATLATLKIQPSEPRDSAVYFCASGLAGTPETQYFGPGTRLLVL.

The chain couples TRBV10-3 to TRBJ1-2; TRBD1 matches at 10 bases. V shed 2 bases and J 7 bases; nucleotides not matched to a gene: 7. The CDR3 runs 15 residues. In germline, CDR1 is ENHRY, CDR2 SYGVKD. CDR3 bases: TGTGCCATCAGTGAGAGACAGGGGGCCTGGAGTGGCTACACCTTC. Translation gives CAISERQGAWSGYTF.

The CDR3 DNA sequence: TGTGCCAGCAGCTCGACAGGGGTCACAGATACGCAGTATTTT. It codes for CASSSTGVTDTQYF. The chain uses TRBV28 and TRBJ2-3, with 8 positions matching TRBD1. V shed 6 bases, J shed 2 bases, and the junction held 4 bases outside the gene matches. The CDR3 has 14 residues. Germline values: CDR1 MDHEN, CDR2 SYDVKM.

This clonotype occurred once. The CDR3 coding sequence is TGCGCCAGCAGCCAAGAGGGCTACCAAACCTACAATGAGCAGTTCTTC. The encoded protein is CASSQEGYQTYNEQFF. This rearrangement joins TRBV4-1 to TRBJ2-1; D remains ambiguous. Germline V lookup: CDR1 MGHRA, CDR2 YSYEKL. CDR3 length: 16 amino acids. The V end was cut by 0 bases, the J end by 2 bases, with 11 bases between.

The chain recombines TRBV5-6 with TRBJ1-1, with D unclear. The CDR3 consists of 15 residues. V lost 2 bases and J 0 bases, leaving 11 bases between the germline ends. CDR1 and CDR2 (germline): SGHDT, YYEEEE. DNA for the CDR3: TGTGCCAGCAGCTTCTGGGCAGAAATGAACACTGAAGCTTTCTTT. It is translated as CASSFWAEMNTEAFF.

The V and J genes are TRBV3-1 and TRBJ1-2, with 9 bases fitting TRBD1. In germline, CDR1 is LGHDT, CDR2 YNNKEL (reference sequence). V lost 7 bases to trimming and J lost 8 bases; unmatched junction nucleotides: 8. This CDR3 is 13 amino acids long. Here the CDR3 DNA reads TGTGCCAGCAAAAGGGGGACAGGGAAGGGCTACACCTTC. Translated, it gives CASKRGTGKGYTF. The whole variable domain, remainder taken from reference TRBV3-1 and TRBJ1-2, is DTAVSQTPKYLVTQMGNDKSIKCEQNLGHDTMYWYKQDSKKFLKIMFSYNNKELIINETVPNRFSPKSPDKAHLNLHINSLELGDSAVYFCASKRGTGKGYTFGSGTRLTVV.

The chain couples TRBV4-3 to TRBJ2-6, with 10 bases fitting TRBD1. The ends lost 1 base at V and 0 bases at J; junction bases unmatched: 3. Germline V gene sequence: CDR1 LGHNA, CDR2 YSLEER. There are 18 residues in the CDR3. CDR3 bases: TGCGCCAGCAGCCAAGCTCGGACAGGGGGCTCTGGGGCCAACGTCCTGACTTTC. The encoded protein is CASSQARTGGSGANVLTF.

The V gene is TRBV20-1, the J gene TRBJ1-5, with a weak D call TRBD1 (6 bases). Germline CDR1 DFQATT, CDR2 SNEGSKA (reference sequence). Trimming pared 3 bases from V and 3 bases from J, leaving 21 bases between. This CDR3 is 17 amino acids long. The DNA of the CDR3 is TGCAGTGCTAGTAGGGGGACACACATAGGACCCAATCAGCCCCAGCATTTT. It translates to CSASRGTHIGPNQPQHF.

V is TRBV3-1 and J is TRBJ1-2; D perhaps matches TRBD1 (5 bases). CDR1 is LGHDT, CDR2 YNNKEL, per germline (reference sequence). V dropped 4 bases and J dropped 5 bases, with 14 bases sitting between them. This CDR3 is built from 14 residues. The DNA of the CDR3 is TGTGCCAGCAGCCTCGGGGGGATAGGGTATGGCTACACCTTC. Its translation: CASSLGGIGYGYTF. The full variable domain, completed using reference TRBV3-1 and TRBJ1-2, is DTAVSQTPKYLVTQMGNDKSIKCEQNLGHDTMYWYKQDSKKFLKIMFSYNNKELIINETVPNRFSPKSPDKAHLNLHINSLELGDSAVYFCASSLGGIGYGYTFGSGTRLTVV.

V and J are TRBV27 and TRBJ1-4; 8 positions match TRBD1. Germline CDR1 MNHEY, CDR2 SMNVEV (reference sequence). V dropped 8 bases and J dropped 5; count of bases not matched to a gene: 10. CDR3 size: 15 residues. The CDR3: CASSLRRQGNEKLFF. CDR3 sequence (DNA): TGTGCCAGCTCACTTCGGAGACAGGGGAATGAAAAACTGTTTTTT.

This clonotype has just one count. The chain employs TRBV5-6 and TRBJ2-5; TRBD1 might be the D (5 bases). V was cut by 4 bases and J by 4 bases, with 14 bases left in between. This CDR3 comprises 14 residues. CDR1 is SGHDT, CDR2 YYEEEE, per germline. CDR3 residues: CASSEGVRIETQYF. CDR3 in DNA: TGTGCCAGCAGCGAAGGGGTTAGGATAGAGACCCAGTACTTC.

The chain joins TRBV14 to TRBJ2-7; D not resolved. Trimming cost V 2 bases and J 5 bases, with 13 bases left between them. CDR3 length: 14 amino acids. Per germline, CDR1 SGHDN and CDR2 FVKESK. The CDR3 DNA sequence: TGTGCCAGCAGCCAATGGACGGCAGATGACGAGCAGTACTTC. Its protein product is CASSQWTADDEQYF.

V is TRBV18 and J is TRBJ1-5, with TRBD1 identical over 8 bases. This CDR3 spans 13 amino acids. Germline trimming cut 3 bases from V and 7 bases from J; bases unmatched to any gene: 2. Germline CDR1 KGHSH, CDR2 LQKENI. Here the CDR3 DNA reads TGTGCCAGCTCACCTGGACAGGGCCAGCCCCAGCATTTT. This sequence encodes CASSPGQGQPQHF.

The chain uses TRBV6-2 or TRBV6-3 and TRBJ2-7; D gene ambiguous. Germline-derived CDR1 and CDR2 are MNHEY and SVGEGT. Trimming stripped 4 bases from V and 4 bases from J, with 14 bases between. The CDR3 length is 14 residues. CDR3 residues: CASSSRQGWYEQYF. For the CDR3, the DNA is TGTGCCAGCAGTTCCCGCCAAGGGTGGTACGAGCAGTACTTC.

The V gene is TRBV5-1, the J gene TRBJ2-7, with a tentative D call TRBD1 (5 bases). The CDR3 runs 13 residues. Trimming pared 6 bases from V and 6 bases from J, leaving 16 bases between. Germline loops: CDR1 SGHRS, CDR2 YFSETQ. CDR3 region: CASTQDSPFEQYF. In DNA, the CDR3 is TGCGCCAGCACCCAAGACAGCCCCTTCGAGCAGTACTTC.